These 19 T cell receptor beta chains share one sample of origin, sequenced in a study of cytomegalovirus exposure and HLA in healthy donors. PCR used 60 Vbeta primers and 13 Jbeta primers. TCRdb's copy holds only in-frame clones and misses some; the assay was immunoSEQ multiplex PCR. The sample consists of approximately 90,000 clones, 60% to 80% of them appearing once. Sample: PBMCs. The origin of the receptors is a man aged 25-45 years in good health and CMV-seronegative.

This clone was detected a few times. The gene calls are TRBV5-1 and TRBJ2-1; D is perhaps TRBD2 (5 bases). CDR3 length: 16 residues. Germline V gene sequence: CDR1 SGHRS, CDR2 YFSETQ. V was cut by 5 bases and J by 3 bases, with 18 bases left in between. The CDR3 sequence: CASSPLGGGGYNEQFF. The CDR3, as DNA: TGCGCCAGCAGTCCTCTTGGAGGAGGTGGCTACAATGAGCAGTTCTTC. The full variable domain, its missing parts supplied by reference TRBV5-1 and TRBJ2-1, is KAGVTQTPRYLIKTRGQQVTLSCSPISGHRSVSWYQQTPGQGLQFLFEYFSETQRNKGNFPGRFSGRQFSNSRSEMNVSTLELGDSALYLCASSPLGGGGYNEQFFGPGTRLTVL.

The V and J genes are TRBV10-3 and TRBJ1-6; unclear D gene. Germline-derived CDR1 and CDR2 are ENHRY and SYGVKD. This CDR3 contains 13 residues. V was shortened by 8 bases and J by 5 bases, with 10 bases between the two germline ends. The DNA of the CDR3 is TGTGCCATCGGGAGTCTAGATAATTCACCCCTCCACTTT. This codes for CAIGSLDNSPLHF.

The chain is built from TRBV11-2 and TRBJ2-2; TRBD2 is a possible D gene (7 bases). This CDR3 contains 16 residues. Trimming removed 4 bases from V and 1 base from J, with 13 bases in between. Germline CDR1 SGHAT, CDR2 FQNNGV. CDR3 in DNA: TGTGCCAGCAGCTCGGGGGGCCGTTGGAACACCGGGGAGCTGTTTTTT. Translated: CASSSGGRWNTGELFF.

This clone was observed a handful of times. This rearrangement joins TRBV7-7 to TRBJ2-5; tentative D call: TRBD1 (5 bases). This CDR3 spans 15 amino acids. Trimming removed 5 bases from V and 1 base from J, with 14 bases in between. Germline CDR1 and CDR2: SSHAT and FNYEAQ (reference sequence). CDR3 DNA: TGTGCCAGCAGCCAGGGAATAACACCCCAAGAGACCCAGTACTTC. Translation gives CASSQGITPQETQYF. Using reference TRBV7-7 and TRBJ2-5 for the parts outside the CDR3, the full variable domain is GAGVSQSPRYKVTKRGQDVTLRCDPISSHATLYWYQQALGQGPEFLTYFNYEAQPDKSGLPSDRFSAERPEGSISTLTIQRTEQRDSAMYRCASSQGITPQETQYFGPGTRLLVL.

The chain is built from TRBV18 and TRBJ1-6; 8 positions agree with TRBD1. V was clipped by 3 bases and J by 5 bases; unmatched bases: 6. The CDR3 extends over 16 amino acids. Germline assignment: CDR1 KGHSH and CDR2 LQKENI. DNA of the CDR3: TGTGCCAGCTCACCGGCAGGGGGCTCTAATAATTCACCCCTCCACTTT. It translates to CASSPAGGSNNSPLHF.

The genes are TRBV18 and TRBJ2-7; the match to TRBD2 covers 12 bases. V was pared by 1 base and J by 5 bases, with 24 bases of the junction left unmatched. Germline V lookup: CDR1 KGHSH, CDR2 LQKENI. The CDR3 is made up of 22 amino acids. In nucleotides, the CDR3 is TGTGCCAGCTCACCACGCGAGACAGAGCTTAAGACTAGCGGGAGATTATTGGACGAGCAGTACTTC. Translation gives CASSPRETELKTSGRLLDEQYF. The full variable domain, its missing parts supplied by reference TRBV18 and TRBJ2-7, is NAGVMQNPRHLVRRRGQEARLRCSPMKGHSHVYWYRQLPEEGLKFMVYLQKENIIDESGMPKERFSAEFPKEGPSILRIQQVVRGDSAAYFCASSPRETELKTSGRLLDEQYFGPGTRLTVT.

V gene TRBV6-1 combines with J gene TRBJ1-6, with 9 positions matching TRBD1. Trimming removed 4 bases from V and 6 bases from J; junction bases left unmatched: 10. Germline V gives CDR1 MNHNS, CDR2 SASEGT. This CDR3 is 17 amino acids long. CDR3 amino acids: CASSVLRGQGGNSPLHF. The CDR3, as DNA: TGTGCCAGCAGTGTACTAAGGGGACAGGGAGGTAATTCACCCCTCCACTTT.

V usage is TRBV23-1 and J usage is TRBJ1-2; D ambiguous. TRBV23-1 qualifies as an ORF whose function is uncertain. V was cut by 0 bases and J by 0 bases, with 8 bases left in between. CDR3 length equals 15 residues. The CDR3 spells CASSQSTKSNYGYTF. CDR3 DNA: TGCGCCAGCAGTCAATCGACAAAATCTAACTATGGCTACACCTTC.

V and J are TRBV4-1 and TRBJ1-2; D possibly corresponds to TRBD1 (5 bases). This CDR3 contains 17 residues. Trimming stripped 1 base from V and 1 base from J, with 16 bases between. The germline V gene encodes CDR1 MGHRA and CDR2 YSYEKL. Here the CDR3 reads CASSQGGRGGNNYGYTF. CDR3 coding DNA: TGCGCCAGCAGCCAAGGGGGCAGAGGCGGAAATAACTATGGCTACACCTTC.

This clone has only one observation. V and J are TRBV2 and TRBJ2-1; D possibly corresponds to TRBD1 (5 bases). CDR3 length: 15 residues. The germline gives CDR1 SNHLY, CDR2 FYNNEI. V gave up 7 bases and J gave up 0 bases, with 13 bases separating them. The CDR3 region has the DNA TGTGCCAGCAACGAGAGACAGAGCTCCTACAATGAGCAGTTCTTC. It yields the protein CASNERQSSYNEQFF.

The chain has TRBV7-9 and TRBJ2-7, with 8 bases fitting TRBD2. V lost 5 bases and J lost 7; bases outside the gene matches: 25. The CDR3 covers 19 residues. Germline V gene sequence: CDR1 SEHNR, CDR2 FQNEAQ (reference sequence). The CDR3 sequence is CASSHRGGGSVPGSGEQYF. Written as DNA, the CDR3 is TGTGCCAGCAGCCACCGGGGGGGCGGCTCGGTCCCCGGGTCGGGAGAGCAGTACTTC.

In its sample, this clone was seen once. The V call is TRBV6-1, the J call TRBJ2-4, with 9 positions matching TRBD2. CDR1 and CDR2 (germline): MNHNS, SASEGT. This CDR3 spans 15 amino acids. V was clipped by 1 base and J by 6 bases; unmatched bases: 4. DNA for the CDR3: TGTGCCAGCAGTGAAGTTCCTAGCGGGGCAAACATTCAGTACTTC. This codes for CASSEVPSGANIQYF.

The rearrangement uses TRBV11-2 and TRBJ2-7, with D perhaps TRBD1 (5 bases). V was pared by 5 bases and J by 3 bases, with 14 bases between. The germline gives CDR1 SGHAT, CDR2 FQNNGV. The CDR3 is 14 residues long. The chain's CDR3 is CASSPPAGRYEQYF. CDR3 nucleotide sequence: TGTGCCAGCAGCCCCCCGGCAGGGCGCTACGAGCAGTACTTC.

The chain combines TRBV6-6 with TRBJ1-1; no firm D call. Looked up from germline, CDR1 is MNHNY and CDR2 is SVGAGI (reference sequence). The V and J ends lost 2 bases and 5 bases respectively, with 9 bases between them. The CDR3 contains 13 residues. As DNA, the CDR3 is TGTGCCAGCAGTTACCAATCAGGTACTGAAGCTTTCTTT. Its protein product is CASSYQSGTEAFF.

This chain links TRBV6-5 with TRBJ2-2; TRBD1 might be the D (6 bases). V was trimmed by 7 bases and J by 1 base, leaving 10 bases between them. CDR1 is MNHEY, CDR2 SVGAGI, per germline. This CDR3 is 14 amino acids long. CDR3: CASTKGGNTGELFF. In DNA, the CDR3 is TGTGCCAGCACCAAAGGGGGGAACACCGGGGAGCTGTTTTTT.

The chain recombines TRBV15 with TRBJ2-1; TRBD1 matches 9 bases. CDR1 LNHNV and CDR2 YYDKDF come from the germline V gene (reference sequence). With V trimmed by 6 bases and J by 7 bases, 10 bases remained unmatched. The length of the CDR3 is 15 residues. The CDR3, as DNA: TGTGCCACCAGTAGGCCCGGGACAGGGTTAAATGAGCAGTTCTTC. It codes for CATSRPGTGLNEQFF.

The chain combines TRBV5-8 with TRBJ1-5; D gene unclear. V lost 1 base to trimming and J lost 1 base, with 6 bases between them. This CDR3 contains 14 residues. From germline, CDR1 is SGHTS and CDR2 YDEGEE. The CDR3 sequence: CASSLRGSNQPQHF. CDR3 DNA: TGTGCCAGCAGCTTGCGCGGCAGCAATCAGCCCCAGCATTTT.

This clone came up a few times. The chain carries TRBV2 and TRBJ2-3; 10 bases align to TRBD2. Trimming removed 5 bases from V and 5 bases from J; junction bases left unmatched: 10. CDR3 length equals 16 residues. Germline V gene sequence: CDR1 SNHLY, CDR2 FYNNEI. CDR3 loop: CASSPLGLADIDTQYF. The CDR3, as DNA: TGTGCCAGCAGTCCCCTTGGACTAGCGGACATAGATACGCAGTATTTT.

Worth noting for this clone: This sample also contains other DNA sequences that code for the same CDR3. This chain uses TRBV30 with TRBJ1-3; D uncertain. Deletions cut 1 base from V and 0 bases from J, with 4 bases between. Germline assignment: CDR1 GTSNPN and CDR2 SVGIG (reference sequence). This CDR3 is built from 13 residues. This CDR3 reads CAWSAGSGNTIYF. Here the CDR3 DNA reads TGTGCCTGGAGTGCCGGCTCTGGAAACACCATATATTTT. The full variable domain, completed using reference TRBV30 and TRBJ1-3, is SQTIHQWPATLVQPVGSPLSLECTVEGTSNPNLYWYRQAAGRGLQLLFYSVGIGQISSEVPQNLSASRPQDRQFILSSKKLLLSDSGFYLCAWSAGSGNTIYFGEGSWLTVV.